The sequence of this T cell receptor (beta chain) was determined in a study of radiotherapy plus CTLA-4 blockade in lung cancer. Clones were read by immunoSEQ multiplex PCR, and TCRdb kept only the in-frame ones, dropping some. The repertoire holds some 100,000 clones, with 65% to 85% as singletons. This CDR3 is built from 18 residues. The V gene's germline CDR1 is LNHDA and CDR2 SQIVND (reference sequence). V shed 7 bases and J 5 bases; nucleotides not matched to a gene: 18. Study findings and constraints: Radiotherapy plus ipilimumab was followed by expansion in blood of tumor-derived TCR clones. Early blood T cell clone dynamics, with interferon-beta, were reported to best predict response.

The study gave focal radiation plus ipilimumab CTLA-4 blockade to patients with chemo-refractory metastatic non-small-cell lung cancer. A word on this clone: Antigen unknown.

This receptor was taken from a human donor with non-small cell lung cancer who had a partial response to radiotherapy plus ipilimumab. The chain has TRBV19 and TRBJ1-3; 9 positions match TRBD1. Sequenced here: peripheral blood, sampled from a patient treated with radiotherapy plus ipilimumab. CDR3 coding DNA: TGTGCCAGTACCCAAAAGGACAGGGGATACAGCCGTCGAAACACCATATATTTT. It specifies CASTQKDRGYSRRNTIYF.